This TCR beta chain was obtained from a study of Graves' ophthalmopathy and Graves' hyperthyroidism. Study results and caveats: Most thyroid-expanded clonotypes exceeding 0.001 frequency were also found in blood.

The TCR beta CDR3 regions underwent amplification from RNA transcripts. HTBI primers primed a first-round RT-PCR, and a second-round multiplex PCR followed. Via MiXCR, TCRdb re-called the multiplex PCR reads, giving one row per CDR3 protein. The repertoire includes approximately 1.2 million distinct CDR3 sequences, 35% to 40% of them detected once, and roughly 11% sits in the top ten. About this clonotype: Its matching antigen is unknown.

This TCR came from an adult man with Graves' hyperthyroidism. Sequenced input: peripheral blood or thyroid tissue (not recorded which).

The CDR3 reads CASSDHTGTGDALAWFQYF. As DNA, the CDR3 is TGTGCCAGCAGCGACCACACCGGGACAGGGGACGCCCTTGCGTGGTTTCAGTACTTC. The rearrangement links TRBV7-9 to TRBJ2-7, with 10 bases fitting TRBD1. Trimming cost V 5 bases and J 10 bases; bases outside gene matches: 26. The CDR3 spans 19 residues. The germline CDR1 and CDR2 sequences are SEHNR and FQNEAQ (reference sequence).